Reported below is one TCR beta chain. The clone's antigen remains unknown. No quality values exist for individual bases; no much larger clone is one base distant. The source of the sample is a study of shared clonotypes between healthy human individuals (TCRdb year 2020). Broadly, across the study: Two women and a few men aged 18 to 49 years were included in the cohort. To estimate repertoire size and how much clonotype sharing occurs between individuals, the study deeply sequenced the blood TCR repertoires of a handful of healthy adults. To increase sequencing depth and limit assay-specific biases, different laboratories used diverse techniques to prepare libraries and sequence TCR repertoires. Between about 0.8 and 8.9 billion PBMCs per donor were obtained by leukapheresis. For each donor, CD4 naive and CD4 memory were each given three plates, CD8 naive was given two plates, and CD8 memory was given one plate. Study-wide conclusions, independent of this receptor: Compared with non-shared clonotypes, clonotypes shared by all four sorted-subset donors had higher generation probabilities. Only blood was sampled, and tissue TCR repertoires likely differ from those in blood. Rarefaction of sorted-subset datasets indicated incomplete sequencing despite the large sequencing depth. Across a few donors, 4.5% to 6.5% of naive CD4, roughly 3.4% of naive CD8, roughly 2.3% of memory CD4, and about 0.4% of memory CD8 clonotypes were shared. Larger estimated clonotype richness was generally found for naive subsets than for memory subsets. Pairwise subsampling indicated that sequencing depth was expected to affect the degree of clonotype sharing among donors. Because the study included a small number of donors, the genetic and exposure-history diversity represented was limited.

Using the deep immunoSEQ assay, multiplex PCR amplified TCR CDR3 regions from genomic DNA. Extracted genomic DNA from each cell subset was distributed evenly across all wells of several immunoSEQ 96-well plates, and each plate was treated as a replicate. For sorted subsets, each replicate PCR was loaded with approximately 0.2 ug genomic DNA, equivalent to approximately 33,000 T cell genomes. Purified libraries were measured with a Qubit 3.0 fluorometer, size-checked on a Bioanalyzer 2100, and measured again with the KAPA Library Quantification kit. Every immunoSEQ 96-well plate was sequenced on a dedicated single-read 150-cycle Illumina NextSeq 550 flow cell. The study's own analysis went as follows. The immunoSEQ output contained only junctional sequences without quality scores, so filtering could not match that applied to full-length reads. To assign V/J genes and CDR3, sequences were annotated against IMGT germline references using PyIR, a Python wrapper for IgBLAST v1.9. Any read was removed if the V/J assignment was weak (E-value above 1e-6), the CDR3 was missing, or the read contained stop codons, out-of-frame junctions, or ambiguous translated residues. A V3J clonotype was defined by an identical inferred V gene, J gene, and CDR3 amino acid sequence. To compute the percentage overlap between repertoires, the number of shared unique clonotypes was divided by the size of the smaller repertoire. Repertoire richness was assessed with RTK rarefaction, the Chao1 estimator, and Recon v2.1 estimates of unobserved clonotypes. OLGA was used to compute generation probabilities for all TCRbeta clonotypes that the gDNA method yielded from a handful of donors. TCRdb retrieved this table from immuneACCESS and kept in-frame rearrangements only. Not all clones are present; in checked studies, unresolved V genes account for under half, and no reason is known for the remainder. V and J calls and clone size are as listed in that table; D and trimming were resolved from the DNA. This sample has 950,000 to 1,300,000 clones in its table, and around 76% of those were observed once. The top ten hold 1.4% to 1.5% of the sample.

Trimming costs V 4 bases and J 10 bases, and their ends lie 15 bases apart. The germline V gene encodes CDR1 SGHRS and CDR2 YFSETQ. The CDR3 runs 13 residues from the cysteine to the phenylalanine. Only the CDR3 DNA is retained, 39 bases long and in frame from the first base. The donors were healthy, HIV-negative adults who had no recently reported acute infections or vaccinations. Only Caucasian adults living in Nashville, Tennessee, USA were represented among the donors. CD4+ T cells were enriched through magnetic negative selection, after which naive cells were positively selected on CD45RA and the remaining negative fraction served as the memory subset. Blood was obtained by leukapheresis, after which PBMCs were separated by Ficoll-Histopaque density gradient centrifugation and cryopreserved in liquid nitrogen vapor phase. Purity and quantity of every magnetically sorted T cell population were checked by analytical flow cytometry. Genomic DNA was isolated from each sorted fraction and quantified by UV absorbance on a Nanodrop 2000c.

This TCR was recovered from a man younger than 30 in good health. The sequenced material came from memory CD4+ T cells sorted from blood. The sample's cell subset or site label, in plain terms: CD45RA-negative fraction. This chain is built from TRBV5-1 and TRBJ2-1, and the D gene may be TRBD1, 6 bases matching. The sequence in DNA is TGCGCCAGCAGCGAACCGTACAGGGCCGAGCAGTTCTTC. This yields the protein CASSEPYRAEQFF.